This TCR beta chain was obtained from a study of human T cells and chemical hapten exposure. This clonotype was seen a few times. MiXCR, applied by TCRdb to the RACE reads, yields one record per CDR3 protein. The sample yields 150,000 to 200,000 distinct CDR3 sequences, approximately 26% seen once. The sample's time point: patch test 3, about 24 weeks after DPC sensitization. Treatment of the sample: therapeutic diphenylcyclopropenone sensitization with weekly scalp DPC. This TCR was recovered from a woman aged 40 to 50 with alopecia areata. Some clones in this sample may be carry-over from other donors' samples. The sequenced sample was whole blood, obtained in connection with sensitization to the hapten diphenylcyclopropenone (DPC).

CDR3 in DNA: TGTGCCAGCAGCGGGGGTTTCCGTCGGGAAGGGGGTTTGGGGACCTATGGCTACACCTTC. This sequence encodes CASSGGFRREGGLGTYGYTF. The chain uses TRBV5-4 and TRBJ1-2; tentatively, D is TRBD1 (6 bases). The V end lost 4 bases, the J end lost 4 bases, and 32 bases lay between the germline ends. CDR1 is SGHNT and CDR2 is YYREEE in the germline V gene (reference sequence). The CDR3 extends over 20 amino acids.